The 21 T cell receptor beta chains reported below all come from one sample, sequenced in a study of cytomegalovirus exposure and HLA in healthy donors (dated 2017 in TCRdb). Libraries were prepared through the immunoSEQ multiplex PCR assay. Imported from immuneACCESS, the table was reduced by TCRdb to in-frame sequences with V and J called. These copies leave out some clones; in studies compared against another copy, an unresolved V gene accounts for under half, and the cause of the remainder is not known. This sample is represented by fewer than 250,000 clones; about 86% of them were singletons. 2.6% of the sample belongs to the ten largest clones. What was sequenced was PBMCs. Source of these receptors: a man between 18 and 29 years old in good health and CMV-seronegative.

V is TRBV6-5 and J is TRBJ2-5; D perhaps matches TRBD2 (5 bases). Germline V gene lookup returns CDR1 MNHEY and CDR2 SVGAGI. V lost 0 bases and J lost 5, with 7 bases in between. This CDR3 comprises 13 residues. The CDR3 spells CASSYSRRETQYF. The CDR3 DNA follows: TGTGCCAGCAGTTACTCGAGGAGGGAGACCCAGTACTTC.

The gene calls are TRBV7-2 and TRBJ1-1; TRBD1 might be the D (5 bases). V was clipped by 6 bases and J by 6 bases, with 14 bases between them. Germline loops: CDR1 SGHTA, CDR2 FQGNSA. CDR3 size: 13 residues. CDR3 DNA sequence: TGTGCCAGCAGGAAAGCCGCGGGGGCTGAAGCTTTCTTT. Translated: CASRKAAGAEAFF.

The chain recombines TRBV7-2 with TRBJ2-7; D is possibly TRBD2 (5 bases). V was shortened by 1 base and J by 1 base, with 8 bases between the two germline ends. Germline loops: CDR1 SGHTA, CDR2 FQGNSA. The CDR3 consists of 14 residues. In DNA form, the CDR3 reads TGTGCCAGCAGCTTAGAACCGGGATCCTACGAGCAGTACTTC. Translating gives CASSLEPGSYEQYF.

This clone has a count of ten or more. The chain uses TRBV4-3 and TRBJ2-4; no definite D call. CDR3 length equals 17 residues. V was pared by 2 bases and J by 0 bases, with 14 bases between. Per germline, CDR1 LGHNA and CDR2 YSLEER. The CDR3 sequence: CASSQSAPTLAKNIQYF. The CDR3, as DNA: TGCGCCAGCAGCCAAAGCGCTCCAACACTAGCCAAAAACATTCAGTACTTC.

A single count supports this clone. The chain couples TRBV4-1 to TRBJ2-1, with D possibly being TRBD2 (5 bases). In germline, CDR1 is MGHRA, CDR2 YSYEKL. The CDR3 spans 15 residues. V was clipped by 1 base and J by 0 bases, with 7 bases between them. The CDR3 region has the DNA TGCGCCAGCAGCCAAGTAACTAGCTCCTACAATGAGCAGTTCTTC. This gives the protein CASSQVTSSYNEQFF.

The chain employs TRBV7-8 and TRBJ2-5; 8 bases align to TRBD1. The CDR3 consists of 14 residues. The trim removed 4 bases at V and 5 bases at J, leaving 6 bases unmatched. The germline V gene encodes CDR1 SGHVS and CDR2 FQNEAQ. Here the CDR3 DNA reads TGTGCCAGCAGCTCCCACAGGGGGGCGGAGACCCAGTACTTC. This codes for CASSSHRGAETQYF. Full variable domain (outside the CDR3, taken from reference TRBV7-8 and TRBJ2-5): GAGVSQSPRYKVAKRGQDVALRCDPISGHVSLFWYQQALGQGPEFLTYFQNEAQLDKSGLPSDRFFAERPEGSVSTLKIQRTQQEDSAVYLCASSSHRGAETQYFGPGTRLLVL.

V usage is TRBV11-2 and J usage is TRBJ1-2; maybe TRBD1 (6 bases). Deletions cut 1 base from V and 4 bases from J, with 25 bases between. This CDR3 is 19 amino acids long. Germline V lookup: CDR1 SGHAT, CDR2 FQNNGV. CDR3 in amino acids: CASSLGRVGTGRKFYGYTF. CDR3 nucleotide sequence: TGTGCCAGCAGCTTAGGCAGGGTGGGTACAGGGAGAAAGTTCTATGGCTACACCTTC.

The rearrangement joins TRBV5-6 to TRBJ2-1; no reliable D call. V was shortened by 4 bases and J by 7 bases, with 12 bases between the two germline ends. Germline V gives CDR1 SGHDT, CDR2 YYEEEE. This CDR3 comprises 13 residues. The CDR3 region is CASSPVSRNEQFF. CDR3 DNA: TGTGCCAGCAGCCCGGTCTCCAGGAATGAGCAGTTCTTC.

This clone was picked up a small number of times. V is TRBV4-1 and J is TRBJ2-2; TRBD1 is a possible D gene (5 bases). Between the trimmed V and J ends, which lost 10 bases and 2 bases, there was a span of 11 bases. CDR3 length: 13 residues. Germline CDR1 is MGHRA and CDR2 is YSYEKL. CDR3 nucleotide sequence: TGCGCCACCGCCAGGGATAACACCGGGGAGCTGTTTTTT. As protein: CATARDNTGELFF.

The chain joins TRBV4-3 to TRBJ1-2; D unclear. The V gene lost 1 base and the J gene lost 7 bases, with 13 bases spanning the gap. The CDR3 has 14 residues. Per the germline V gene, CDR1 is LGHNA and CDR2 is YSLEER. The chain's CDR3 is CASSQVGAYIGYTF. The CDR3 DNA follows: TGCGCCAGCAGCCAAGTAGGAGCATACATTGGCTACACCTTC.

The V and J genes are TRBV28 and TRBJ2-3, with TRBD2 matching over 10 bases. The germline gives CDR1 MDHEN, CDR2 SYDVKM. CDR3 size: 15 residues. After removal of 5 bases from V and 2 bases from J, the junction contained 4 bases not matched to a gene. The CDR3 loop is CASSLSGGNTDTQYF. In nucleotides, the CDR3 is TGTGCCAGCAGTCTTAGCGGGGGGAACACAGATACGCAGTATTTT. Supplemented by reference TRBV28 and TRBJ2-3, the full variable domain reads DVKVTQSSRYLVKRTGEKVFLECVQDMDHENMFWYRQDPGLGLRLIYFSYDVKMKEKGDIPEGYSVSREKKERFSLILESASTNQTSMYLCASSLSGGNTDTQYFGPGTRLTVL.

The V gene is TRBV28, the J gene TRBJ2-7; a possible D gene is TRBD1 (6 bases). This CDR3 has 15 amino acids. The germline V and J ends were trimmed by 4 bases and 0 bases, with 13 bases remaining between them. Per germline, CDR1 MDHEN and CDR2 SYDVKM. The CDR3 DNA sequence: TGTGCCAGCAGTTCAACAGGGTCGAGCTCCTACGAGCAGTACTTC. It codes for CASSSTGSSSYEQYF.

The chain carries TRBV9 and TRBJ2-5; TRBD1 aligns across 11 bases. This CDR3 contains 15 residues. Germline CDR1 and CDR2: SGDLS and YYNGEE. V lost 3 bases and J lost 13; bases outside the gene matches: 14. CDR3 in amino acids: CASSETGTGGLSPYF. CDR3 DNA sequence: TGTGCCAGCAGCGAGACCGGGACAGGGGGGCTTTCGCCGTACTTC.

The rearrangement links TRBV6-5 to TRBJ2-5; D is perhaps TRBD2 (6 bases). The CDR3 is 11 residues long. V was trimmed by 6 bases and J by 7 bases, leaving 9 bases between them. Germline assignment: CDR1 MNHEY and CDR2 SVGAGI. CDR3 sequence (DNA): TGTGCCAGCAGCAACGGGGGGACCCAGTACTTC. Its translation is CASSNGGTQYF.

The chain combines TRBV4-3 with TRBJ2-7; 10 bases fit TRBD2. From germline, CDR1 is LGHNA and CDR2 YSLEER. The CDR3 is made up of 14 amino acids. V trimming: 3 bases; J trimming: 3 bases; junction bases outside the gene matches: 2. CDR3 region: CASSHRLAGYEQYF. The CDR3 region has the DNA TGCGCCAGCAGCCATAGACTAGCGGGCTACGAGCAGTACTTC.

This chain joins TRBV2 and TRBJ2-3; D is perhaps TRBD2 (5 bases). Germline V gene lookup returns CDR1 SNHLY and CDR2 FYNNEI. The germline V and J ends were trimmed by 7 bases and 2 bases, with 22 bases remaining between them. There are 17 residues in the CDR3. Here the CDR3 DNA reads TGTGCCAGCATGGGTGGGGAGTTTGGAGAAACCACAGATACGCAGTATTTT. Its protein is CASMGGEFGETTDTQYF.

Note on this clone: The sample has other DNA sequences that encode this CDR3 too. The genes are TRBV27 and TRBJ2-2; perhaps TRBD2 as D (6 bases). V gave up 5 bases and J gave up 3 bases, with 16 bases separating them. The CDR3 is 16 amino acids. Germline V gene lookup returns CDR1 MNHEY and CDR2 SMNVEV (reference sequence). The CDR3 bases are TGTGCCAGCAGTCCCAGTGGAGGGGAGTACACCGGGGAGCTGTTTTTT. It encodes CASSPSGGEYTGELFF.

This chain links TRBV6-5 with TRBJ1-4, with D hard to call. The V end lost 6 bases, the J end lost 4 bases, and 9 bases lay between the germline ends. Germline assignment: CDR1 MNHEY and CDR2 SVGAGI. The CDR3 spans 13 residues. CDR3 loop: CASRRSGNEKLFF. DNA for the CDR3: TGTGCCAGCAGGCGATCGGGTAATGAAAAACTGTTTTTT.

As for this clone: This specimen includes other DNA sequences encoding the same CDR3. The chain carries TRBV5-1 and TRBJ1-4; TRBD1 is a possible D gene (5 bases). The germline V gene encodes CDR1 SGHRS and CDR2 YFSETQ. This CDR3 contains 14 residues. V lost 0 bases, J lost 7 bases, and 10 bases lay in between. The CDR3 DNA reads TGCGCCAGCAGCTTGGGGCAGGGAGGTGAAAAACTGTTTTTT. Translating gives CASSLGQGGEKLFF. Combining the CDR3 with reference TRBV5-1 and TRBJ1-4 gives the whole variable domain KAGVTQTPRYLIKTRGQQVTLSCSPISGHRSVSWYQQTPGQGLQFLFEYFSETQRNKGNFPGRFSGRQFSNSRSEMNVSTLELGDSALYLCASSLGQGGEKLFFGSGTQLSVL.

The CDR3: CASSLGEFVLARGSTEAFF. CDR3 nucleotide sequence: TGCGCCAGCAGCTTGGGGGAGTTTGTCCTCGCCCGAGGGAGCACTGAAGCTTTCTTT. The chain joins TRBV5-1 to TRBJ1-1; D gene uncertain. This CDR3 region has 19 residues. Deletions cut 0 bases from V and 4 bases from J, with 25 bases between. CDR1 is SGHRS and CDR2 is YFSETQ in the germline V gene.

The rearrangement uses TRBV4-3 and TRBJ2-1, with a possible D match to TRBD2 (6 bases). CDR3 size: 15 residues. V was shortened by 4 bases and J by 7 bases, with 17 bases between the two germline ends. CDR1 is LGHNA and CDR2 is YSLEER in the germline V gene. CDR3 sequence: CASSLQSGWGNEQFF. The CDR3 nucleotides read TGCGCCAGCAGCCTTCAAAGCGGGTGGGGGAATGAGCAGTTCTTC.